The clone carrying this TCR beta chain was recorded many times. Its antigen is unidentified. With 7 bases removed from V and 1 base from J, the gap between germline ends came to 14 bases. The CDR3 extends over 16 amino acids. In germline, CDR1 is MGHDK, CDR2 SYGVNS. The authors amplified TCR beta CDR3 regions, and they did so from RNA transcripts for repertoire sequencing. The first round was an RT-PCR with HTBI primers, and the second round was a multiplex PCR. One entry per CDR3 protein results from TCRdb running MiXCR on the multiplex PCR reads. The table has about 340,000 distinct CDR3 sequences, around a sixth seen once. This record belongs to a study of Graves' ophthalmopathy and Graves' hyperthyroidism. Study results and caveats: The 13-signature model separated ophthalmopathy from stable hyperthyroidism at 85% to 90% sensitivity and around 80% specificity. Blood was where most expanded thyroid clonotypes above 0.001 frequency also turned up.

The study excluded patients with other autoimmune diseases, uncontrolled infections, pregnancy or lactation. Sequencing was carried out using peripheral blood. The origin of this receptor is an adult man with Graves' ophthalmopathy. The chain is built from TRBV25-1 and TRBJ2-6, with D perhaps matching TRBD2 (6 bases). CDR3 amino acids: CASTPFGGSGANVLTF. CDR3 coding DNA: TGTGCCAGCACCCCATTTGGGGGGTCTGGGGCCAACGTCCTGACTTTC.